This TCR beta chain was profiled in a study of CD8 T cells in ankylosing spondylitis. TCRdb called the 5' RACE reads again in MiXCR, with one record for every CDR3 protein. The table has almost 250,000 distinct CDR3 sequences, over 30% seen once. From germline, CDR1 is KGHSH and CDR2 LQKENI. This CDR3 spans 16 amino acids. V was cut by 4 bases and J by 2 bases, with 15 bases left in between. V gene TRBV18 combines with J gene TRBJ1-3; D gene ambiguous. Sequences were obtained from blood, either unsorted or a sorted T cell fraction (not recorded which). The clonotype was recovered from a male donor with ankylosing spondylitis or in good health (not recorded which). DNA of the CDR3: TGTGCCAGCTCACGGGAGGGTCCTTCCCCTGGAAACACCATATATTTT. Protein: CASSREGPSPGNTIYF.